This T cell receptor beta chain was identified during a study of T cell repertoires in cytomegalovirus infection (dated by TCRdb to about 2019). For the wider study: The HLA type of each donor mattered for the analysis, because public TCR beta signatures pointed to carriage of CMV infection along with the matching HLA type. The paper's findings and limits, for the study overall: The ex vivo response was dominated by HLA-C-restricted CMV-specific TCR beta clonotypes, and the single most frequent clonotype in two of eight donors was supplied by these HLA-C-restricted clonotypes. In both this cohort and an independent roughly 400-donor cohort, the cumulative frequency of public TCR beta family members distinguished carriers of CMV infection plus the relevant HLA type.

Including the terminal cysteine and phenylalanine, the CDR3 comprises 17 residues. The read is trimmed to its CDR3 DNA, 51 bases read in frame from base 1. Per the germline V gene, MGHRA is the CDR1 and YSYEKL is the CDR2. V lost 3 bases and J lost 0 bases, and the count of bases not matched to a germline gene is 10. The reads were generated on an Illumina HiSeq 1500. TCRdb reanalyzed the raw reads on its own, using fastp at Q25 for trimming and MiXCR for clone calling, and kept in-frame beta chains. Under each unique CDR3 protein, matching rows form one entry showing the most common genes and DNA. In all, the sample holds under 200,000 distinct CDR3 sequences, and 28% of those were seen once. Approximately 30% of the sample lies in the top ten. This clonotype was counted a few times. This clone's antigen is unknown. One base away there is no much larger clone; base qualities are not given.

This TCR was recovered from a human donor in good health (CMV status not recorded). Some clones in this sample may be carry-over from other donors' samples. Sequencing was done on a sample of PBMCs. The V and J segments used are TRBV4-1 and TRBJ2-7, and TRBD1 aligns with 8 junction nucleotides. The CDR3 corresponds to CASSQLFPGQVSYEQYF. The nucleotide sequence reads TGCGCCAGCAGCCAGCTTTTTCCGGGACAGGTCTCCTACGAGCAGTACTTC.